The 13 T cell receptor beta chains below all came from one sample that was sequenced in a study of CD8 T cells in ankylosing spondylitis. Via MiXCR, TCRdb re-called the 5' RACE reads, giving one row per CDR3 protein. This sample has approximately 350,000 distinct CDR3 sequences, with 20% found just once. Sequencing was done on a sample of blood, either unsorted or a sorted T cell fraction (not recorded which). These receptor sequences come from a male donor with ankylosing spondylitis or in good health (not recorded which).

The chain joins TRBV7-9 to TRBJ1-6; 9 nucleotides match TRBD1. Germline V CDR1 and CDR2: SEHNR, FQNEAQ (reference sequence). This CDR3 comprises 15 residues. The V gene end was trimmed by 5 bases and the J gene end by 10 bases; junction bases not matched to a gene: 9. CDR3 sequence: CASSPPGQGGSPLHF. CDR3 in DNA: TGTGCCAGCAGCCCCCCGGGACAGGGTGGCTCACCCCTCCACTTT.

V and J are TRBV20-1 and TRBJ2-7; 8 bases match TRBD2. Looked up from germline, CDR1 is DFQATT and CDR2 is SNEGSKA (reference sequence). Trimming cost V 0 bases and J 2 bases; bases outside gene matches: 3. CDR3 size: 14 residues. CDR3 sequence: CSARERRGAYEQYF. CDR3 coding DNA: TGCAGTGCTAGAGAGAGGCGGGGGGCCTACGAGCAGTACTTC.

The V gene is TRBV14, the J gene TRBJ2-3; TRBD1 might be the D (5 bases). The CDR3 contains 14 residues. Germline V gene sequence: CDR1 SGHDN, CDR2 FVKESK. Trimming removed 3 bases from V and 2 bases from J, with 9 bases in between. In DNA, the CDR3 is TGTGCCAGCAGCCACCTGGGGCCCACAGATACGCAGTATTTT. The encoded protein is CASSHLGPTDTQYF.

This rearrangement joins TRBV2 to TRBJ2-2; tentatively, D is TRBD1 (5 bases). Germline V gives CDR1 SNHLY, CDR2 FYNNEI. The CDR3 runs to 17 residues. Trimming removed 4 bases from V and 3 bases from J, with 18 bases in between. The CDR3, as DNA: TGTGCCAGCAGTGTATGGGTAGCAGGGATGGACACCGGGGAGCTGTTTTTT. Its protein product is CASSVWVAGMDTGELFF.

The V call is TRBV12-3 or TRBV12-4, the J call TRBJ2-3; 12 bases map to TRBD2. V shed 5 bases and J 4 bases; nucleotides not matched to a gene: 4. The CDR3 is 15 residues long. CDR3 amino acids: CASSHRLAGADTQYF. The CDR3 DNA reads as TGTGCCAGCAGTCACCGACTAGCGGGGGCAGATACGCAGTATTTT.

This clonotype appeared a few times. The chain combines TRBV5-5 with TRBJ2-1; 10 nucleotides align to TRBD1. V lost 4 bases to trimming and J lost 7 bases; unmatched junction nucleotides: 8. There are 15 residues in the CDR3. Germline lookup yields CDR1 SGHKS and CDR2 YYEKEE (reference sequence). The chain's CDR3 is CASSRQGAQGNEQFF. DNA for the CDR3: TGTGCCAGCAGCAGACAGGGGGCCCAGGGTAATGAGCAGTTCTTC.

The chain carries TRBV30 and TRBJ2-7; maybe TRBD2 (6 bases). The V and J ends lost 2 bases and 4 bases respectively, with 9 bases between them. This CDR3 has 12 amino acids. The germline gives CDR1 GTSNPN, CDR2 SVGIG (reference sequence). The CDR3 protein is CAWSSRGYEQYF. In DNA, the CDR3 is TGTGCCTGGAGTAGTCGGGGGTACGAGCAGTACTTC. Variable domain in full (rest from reference TRBV30 and TRBJ2-7): SQTIHQWPATLVQPVGSPLSLECTVEGTSNPNLYWYRQAAGRGLQLLFYSVGIGQISSEVPQNLSASRPQDRQFILSSKKLLLSDSGFYLCAWSSRGYEQYFGPGTRLTVT.

The chain couples TRBV5-5 to TRBJ2-7; 12 bases agree with TRBD2. CDR1 is SGHKS and CDR2 is YYEKEE in the germline V gene (reference sequence). V was pared by 1 base and J by 6 bases, with 11 bases of the junction left unmatched. The CDR3 totals 17 residues. The CDR3 DNA sequence: TGTGCCAGCAGCTTGTACGCTAGCGGGGGGGCCTCTCTCGAGCAGTACTTC. This gives the protein CASSLYASGGASLEQYF.

The V call is TRBV15, the J call TRBJ2-7; possibly TRBD2 for D (6 bases). The CDR3 has 14 amino acids. Trimming pared 4 bases from V and 0 bases from J, leaving 10 bases between. Germline CDR1 LNHNV, CDR2 YYDKDF (reference sequence). The CDR3 region has the DNA TGTGCCACCAGCATCGCGGGACTCTCCTACGAGCAGTACTTC. Its protein product is CATSIAGLSYEQYF.

V usage is TRBV27 and J usage is TRBJ1-6, with D unresolved. Germline lookup yields CDR1 MNHEY and CDR2 SMNVEV (reference sequence). Trimming cost V 5 bases and J 8 bases, with 19 bases left between them. The CDR3 has 16 amino acids. The CDR3 sequence: CASSLEEGRIDSPLHF. In DNA, the CDR3 is TGTGCCAGCAGTCTTGAGGAAGGGAGGATTGATTCACCCCTCCACTTT.

This rearrangement joins TRBV7-9 to TRBJ2-5, with 7 bases matching TRBD1. CDR3 length: 16 residues. Losses at the gene ends were 7 bases for V and 2 bases for J; bases not matched to a gene: 13. Germline CDR1 and CDR2: SEHNR and FQNEAQ (reference sequence). The CDR3 DNA sequence: TGTGCCAGCATCAATTCCATCAGGGACAGACAAGAGACCCAGTACTTC. Residues: CASINSIRDRQETQYF. Full variable domain (rest looked up from reference TRBV7-9 and TRBJ2-5): DTGVSQNPRHKITKRGQNVTFRCDPISEHNRLYWYRQTLGQGPEFLTYFQNEAQLEKSRLLSDRFSAERPKGSFSTLEIQRTEQGDSAMYLCASINSIRDRQETQYFGPGTRLLVL.

This clonotype has a handful of counts. This could be a read error, since a much larger clone is one nucleotide away. The J gene is TRBJ2-7, the V gene TRBV6-2 or TRBV6-3; D is unclear. Trimming shortened V by 2 bases and J by 4 bases, and 3 bases separated the two germline ends. CDR3 length: 11 amino acids. Germline CDR1 is MNHEY and CDR2 is SVGEGT. Here the CDR3 DNA reads TGTGCCAGCAGTTACGAGTACGAGCAGTACTTC. The encoded protein is CASSYEYEQYF.

The V call is TRBV5-6, the J call TRBJ1-1, with D hard to call. V was clipped by 2 bases and J by 3 bases, with 5 bases between them. The CDR3 runs to 12 residues. Germline CDR1 and CDR2: SGHDT and YYEEEE. The CDR3 coding sequence is TGTGCCAGCAGCTTTCGGGACACTGAAGCTTTCTTT. Its protein is CASSFRDTEAFF.